Listed below are T cell receptor beta chains from one sample, sequenced in a study of CD8 T cells in ankylosing spondylitis. TCRdb processed the 5' RACE reads anew with MiXCR; each CDR3 protein has one entry. The sample yields about 340,000 distinct CDR3 sequences, under 15% seen once. The sequenced sample was blood, either unsorted or a sorted T cell fraction (not recorded which). These receptors originate from a male donor with ankylosing spondylitis or in good health (not recorded which). CDR3s leave out the opening cysteine and the closing phenylalanine or tryptophan.

ASSSDSRYQPQH	TRBJ1-5	TRBV5-5
ASSVGTEKNIQY	TRBJ2-4	TRBV5-1
ASTTGTAIDNEQF	TRBJ2-1	TRBV12-3/TRBV12-4
ASSLDLQGGAF	TRBJ1-1	TRBV11-2
ASSLAPSRDRENEQF	TRBJ2-1	TRBV12-3/TRBV12-4
ASSLGSGGGQPQH	TRBJ1-5	TRBV12-3/TRBV12-4
AWTGYNSPLH	TRBJ1-6	TRBV30
SARWNTGELF	TRBJ2-2	TRBV20-1
ASSPRGGTRGGYT	TRBJ1-2	TRBV11-2
ASSSGTSRGTGETQY	TRBJ2-5	TRBV7-2
ASSSQGSGVRNEQF	TRBJ2-1	TRBV27
ASRRSSGGAYNEQF	TRBJ2-1	TRBV12-3/TRBV12-4
ASSPQGQGWNEQY	-	TRBV18
ASSPLLANTGELF	TRBJ2-2	TRBV7-6
SVSGTGGGTDTQY	TRBJ2-3	TRBV29-1
ASSETGFNQPQH	TRBJ1-5	TRBV25-1
ASSLVDRGGYT	TRBJ1-2	TRBV7-2
ASSGYGAGDEQY	TRBJ2-7	TRBV12-3/TRBV12-4
ASRPGTSGLYNEQF	TRBJ2-1	TRBV12-3/TRBV12-4
ASSLDRNTDTQY	TRBJ2-3	TRBV7-7
ASSLRRSNEKLF	TRBJ1-4	TRBV5-4
ASSANRGVTGNTIY	TRBJ1-3	TRBV9
AIIQGTESTEAF	TRBJ1-1	TRBV10-3
ASSFRLAEPNEQF	TRBJ2-1	TRBV7-9
SASDDGDYYEQY	TRBJ2-7	TRBV20-1
ASSPEDSRTDTQY	TRBJ2-3	TRBV5-1
AISEAGGKSEAF	TRBJ1-1	TRBV10-3
ASSSRDGFLALH	TRBJ1-6	TRBV6-5
ASTGQGGTEAF	TRBJ1-1	TRBV2
ASRGLAGSNTGELF	TRBJ2-2	TRBV6-4
ASSLQGRDEKLF	TRBJ1-4	TRBV7-9
ASSLAKNTEAF	TRBJ1-1	TRBV12-3/TRBV12-4
SATDWATQETQY	TRBJ2-5	TRBV20-1
ATSRDGTENGYT	TRBJ1-2	TRBV15
ASSLSPARQGASYEQY	TRBJ2-7	TRBV27
ASSLFGPSEQY	TRBJ2-7	TRBV12-3/TRBV12-4
ASRSHGQSPYEQY	TRBJ2-7	TRBV28
ASSFGGRTTEQY	TRBJ2-7	TRBV7-8
ASREGLRVEKLF	TRBJ1-4	TRBV3-1
ASSLGPAGTYNEQF	TRBJ2-1	TRBV5-1
SVGEQF	TRBJ2-1	TRBV29-1
ASSPGVGSNQPQH	TRBJ1-5	TRBV7-9
ASAILLDGEAF	TRBJ1-1	TRBV18
ASVPRSGHEQY	TRBJ2-7	TRBV25-1
ASSYSDLARLGELF	TRBJ2-2	TRBV6-5
SVDSGSTDTQY	TRBJ2-3	TRBV29-1
ASSGTSGIHETQY	TRBJ2-5	TRBV6-1
ASRLLAGDAYEQY	TRBJ2-7	TRBV7-2
ASTLSAGEGTGELF	TRBJ2-2	TRBV19
ASSFSGSSYNEQF	TRBJ2-1	TRBV7-2
ASSLNSYETQY	TRBJ2-5	TRBV5-5
ASSPAERGGRGYT	TRBJ1-2	TRBV5-5
ATSDLTGELF	TRBJ2-2	TRBV24-1
ASSSGSPDYEQY	TRBJ2-7	TRBV5-1
SVENRNYGYT	TRBJ1-2	TRBV29-1